These T cell receptor beta chains were read from a single sample in a study of blood T cell repertoires in COVID-19. TCRdb keeps only in-frame clones here, not all; method: immunoSEQ multiplex PCR. Among approximately 150,000 clones listed, around 83% were seen once. Sequencing used peripheral blood. These receptors were obtained from a woman aged 45-59 years in a cohort sampled during active or convalescent COVID-19. Each CDR3 is given with its conserved first and last residue. A D gene is named only where the DNA matches it firmly. Clone sizes are given selectively: once, few, many, or a class where the clone is expanded.

J: TRBJ1-1
size: NA
D: TRBD1
V: TRBV25-1
DNA: TGTGCCAGCAGTGTGGGACAGCGAACTGAAGCTTTCTTT
CDR3: CASSVGQRTEAFF

J: TRBJ2-7
size: NA
D: TRBD1
V: TRBV14
DNA: TGTGCCAGCAGCCTAGACAGGGTAGTGCAGTACTTC
CDR3: CASSLDRVVQYF

J: TRBJ1-3
size: NA
D: NA
V: TRBV5-1
DNA: TGCGCCAGCAGCCGAGGGATTACAGCCAATGGAAACACCATATATTTT
CDR3: CASSRGITANGNTIYF

J: TRBJ2-5
size: few
D: TRBD2
V: TRBV7-7
DNA: TGTGCCAGCAGCCAGATGGCGCTAGCGGGGGGGCCGGAGACCCAGTACTTC
CDR3: CASSQMALAGGPETQYF

J: TRBJ1-3
size: NA
D: NA
V: TRBV6-5
DNA: TGTGCCAGCAGGAGGGGGAGCTCTGGAAACACCATATATTTT
CDR3: CASRRGSSGNTIYF

J: TRBJ2-5
size: NA
D: NA
V: TRBV24-1
DNA: TGTGCCACCAGTGCTGAGGACACCGGCCACGAGACCCAGTACTTC
CDR3: CATSAEDTGHETQYF

J: TRBJ2-5
size: NA
D: TRBD1
V: TRBV7-3
DNA: TGTGCCAGCAGTCCCGGGACAGGGCAAGAGACCCAGTACTTC
CDR3: CASSPGTGQETQYF

J: TRBJ1-5
size: NA
D: NA
V: TRBV12-3/TRBV12-4
DNA: TGTGCCAGCAGTTTTCAGGGATCCCAGCCCCAGCATTTT
CDR3: CASSFQGSQPQHF

J: TRBJ1-5
size: NA
D: TRBD1
V: TRBV6-2/TRBV6-3
DNA: TGTGCCAGCAGTCCACGACAGGGTACCCGAAGAGGGGCCCAGCATTTT
CDR3: CASSPRQGTRRGAQHF

J: TRBJ1-2
size: NA
D: NA
V: TRBV19
DNA: TGTGTGTCGGGGATTGATCGGGGCTACACCTTC
CDR3: CVSGIDRGYTF

J: TRBJ1-5
size: NA
D: TRBD1
V: TRBV7-2
DNA: TGTGCCAGCAGCTTAGGGACAGGGGCCCCCTATAGCAATCAGCCCCAGCATTTT
CDR3: CASSLGTGAPYSNQPQHF

J: TRBJ1-2
size: NA
D: TRBD1
V: TRBV4-1
DNA: TGCGCCAGCAGCCACAGGGGGTTTGGAGATGGCTACACCTTC
CDR3: CASSHRGFGDGYTF

J: TRBJ2-2
size: once
D: NA
V: TRBV7-3
DNA: TGTGCCAGCTCTCCACAGTATTCGAACACCGGGGAGCTGTTTTTT
CDR3: CASSPQYSNTGELFF

J: TRBJ1-2
size: NA
D: NA
V: TRBV19
DNA: TGTGCCAGTAGTATGCCTCAGCGCTATGGCTACACCTTC
CDR3: CASSMPQRYGYTF

J: TRBJ2-7
size: NA
D: TRBD2
V: TRBV7-3
DNA: TGTGCCAGCAGCTTGCCTAGCGGGGGCTACGAGCAGTACTTC
CDR3: CASSLPSGGYEQYF

J: TRBJ1-5
size: medium-sized
D: NA
V: TRBV6-6
DNA: TGTGCCAGCAGTTGGACATCGGGTCAGCCCCAGCATTTT
CDR3: CASSWTSGQPQHF

J: TRBJ1-1
size: few
D: NA
V: TRBV30
DNA: TGTGCCTGGGCGGTACAGGGTATGGCGAACACTGAAGCTTTCTTT
CDR3: CAWAVQGMANTEAFF

J: TRBJ1-2
size: NA
D: TRBD1
V: TRBV6-5
DNA: TGTGCCAGCAGTCTAGACAGGGCGAATAACTATGGCTACACCTTC
CDR3: CASSLDRANNYGYTF

J: TRBJ1-2
size: NA
D: TRBD1
V: TRBV2
DNA: TGTGCCAGCAGGCAGGACAGGGTCGAGGGTGGCTACACCTTC
CDR3: CASRQDRVEGGYTF

J: TRBJ2-1
size: NA
D: TRBD2
V: TRBV11-2
DNA: TGTGCCAGCAGCTTCATACTAGCGCCCGGGATAGAGCAGTTCTTC
CDR3: CASSFILAPGIEQFF

J: TRBJ2-3
size: NA
D: TRBD2
V: TRBV23-1
DNA: TGCGCCAGCAGTCAATCGGTTCGGGGGGGCATCCCAGATACGCAGTATTTT
CDR3: CASSQSVRGGIPDTQYF

J: TRBJ2-3
size: NA
D: TRBD2
V: TRBV25-1
DNA: TGTGCCAGCAGTGAATATAGCGGGGGGGCCCCAGATACGCAGTATTTT
CDR3: CASSEYSGGAPDTQYF

J: TRBJ1-3
size: NA
D: NA
V: TRBV19
DNA: TGTGCCAGTACCAACGTACTGATCTCTGGAAACACCATATATTTT
CDR3: CASTNVLISGNTIYF

J: TRBJ1-2
size: NA
D: NA
V: TRBV14
DNA: TGTGCCAGCAGCCCACGCGGGAGACGGGGGAACTATGGCTACACCTTC
CDR3: CASSPRGRRGNYGYTF

J: TRBJ2-1
size: NA
D: TRBD2
V: TRBV3-1/TRBV3-2
DNA: TGTGCCAGCAGCCTCCAACTAGCGGGGGTCAATGAGCAGTTCTTC
CDR3: CASSLQLAGVNEQFF

J: TRBJ1-3
size: NA
D: NA
V: TRBV3-1/TRBV3-2
DNA: TGTGCCAGCAGCCAAGATTGGGCAGGCGGAAACACCATATATTTT
CDR3: CASSQDWAGGNTIYF

J: TRBJ2-1
size: NA
D: NA
V: TRBV2
DNA: TGTGCCAGCAGTGTCGACTTGGAGAATGAGCAGTTCTTC
CDR3: CASSVDLENEQFF

J: TRBJ1-3
size: NA
D: NA
V: TRBV12-5
DNA: TGTGCTACCTCTGGGCGGGGGAACGGTGGAAACACCATATATTTT
CDR3: CATSGRGNGGNTIYF

J: TRBJ2-1
size: NA
D: TRBD2
V: TRBV3-1/TRBV3-2
DNA: TGTGCCAGCAGCCCCAGATCGGGACTAGCGGGGGGGCCTAGGTATGAGCAGTTCTTC
CDR3: CASSPRSGLAGGPRYEQFF

J: TRBJ2-5
size: NA
D: NA
V: TRBV29-1
DNA: TGCAGCGTTGGGGGGACTGCAAGGGCCCAGTACTTC
CDR3: CSVGGTARAQYF

J: TRBJ2-7
size: NA
D: NA
V: TRBV21-1
DNA: TGTGCCAGCAGCGTCCGGGACAGGACCTACGAGCAGTACTTC
CDR3: CASSVRDRTYEQYF

J: TRBJ2-1
size: NA
D: NA
V: TRBV6-5
DNA: TGTGCCAGCAGTTCCCAGGGGGGCAACAATGAGCAGTTCTTC
CDR3: CASSSQGGNNEQFF

J: TRBJ2-2
size: NA
D: TRBD2
V: TRBV11-1
DNA: TGTGCCAGCAGCTTAAGGAGCGGGGGAACCGGGGAGCTGTTTTTT
CDR3: CASSLRSGGTGELFF

J: TRBJ2-5
size: few
D: NA
V: TRBV5-5
DNA: TGTGCCAGCAGCTCCAGGGAAGCTCAAGAGACCCAGTACTTC
CDR3: CASSSREAQETQYF

J: TRBJ2-1
size: NA
D: NA
V: TRBV1
DNA: TGCACCAGCACTCGATCAGGACTAGCGGGTAATGAGCAGTTCTTC
CDR3: CTSTRSGLAGNEQFF

J: TRBJ2-5
size: NA
D: NA
V: TRBV5-1
DNA: TGCGCCAGCAGCTTGTATAGTCTTCGCGAGGAGACCCAGTACTTC
CDR3: CASSLYSLREETQYF

J: TRBJ2-2
size: NA
D: NA
V: TRBV6-4
DNA: TGTGCCAGCAGTGACGAGGCTACCGGGGAGCTGTTTTTT
CDR3: CASSDEATGELFF

J: TRBJ1-6
size: NA
D: TRBD1
V: TRBV2
DNA: TGTGCCAGCCGGAGGACAGGGGATTCACCCCTCCACTTT
CDR3: CASRRTGDSPLHF

J: TRBJ1-4
size: NA
D: NA
V: TRBV19
DNA: TGTGCCAGTACCTCCGGGACAATATCCGAAAAACTGTTTTTT
CDR3: CASTSGTISEKLFF

J: TRBJ2-7
size: once
D: TRBD2
V: TRBV19
DNA: TGTGCCAGTAGTATAGGCGCTAGCGGGGACAGCTCCTACGAGCAGTACTTC
CDR3: CASSIGASGDSSYEQYF

J: TRBJ1-2
size: NA
D: TRBD1
V: TRBV9
DNA: TGTGCCAGCAGCGTAGAGACAGGGGGCTCATATGGCTACACCTTC
CDR3: CASSVETGGSYGYTF

J: TRBJ2-2
size: NA
D: NA
V: TRBV10-3
DNA: TGTGCCATCGGGGGGGCGGACACCGGGGAGCTGTTTTTT
CDR3: CAIGGADTGELFF

J: TRBJ1-1
size: NA
D: NA
V: TRBV2
DNA: TGTGCCAGCAGTGAACGCTTAGTTCGTGACACTGAAGCTTTCTTT
CDR3: CASSERLVRDTEAFF

J: TRBJ1-1
size: NA
D: TRBD1
V: TRBV4-1
DNA: TGCGCCAGCAGCCCCGGGACAGGGCCGAGGAACACTGAAGCTTTCTTT
CDR3: CASSPGTGPRNTEAFF